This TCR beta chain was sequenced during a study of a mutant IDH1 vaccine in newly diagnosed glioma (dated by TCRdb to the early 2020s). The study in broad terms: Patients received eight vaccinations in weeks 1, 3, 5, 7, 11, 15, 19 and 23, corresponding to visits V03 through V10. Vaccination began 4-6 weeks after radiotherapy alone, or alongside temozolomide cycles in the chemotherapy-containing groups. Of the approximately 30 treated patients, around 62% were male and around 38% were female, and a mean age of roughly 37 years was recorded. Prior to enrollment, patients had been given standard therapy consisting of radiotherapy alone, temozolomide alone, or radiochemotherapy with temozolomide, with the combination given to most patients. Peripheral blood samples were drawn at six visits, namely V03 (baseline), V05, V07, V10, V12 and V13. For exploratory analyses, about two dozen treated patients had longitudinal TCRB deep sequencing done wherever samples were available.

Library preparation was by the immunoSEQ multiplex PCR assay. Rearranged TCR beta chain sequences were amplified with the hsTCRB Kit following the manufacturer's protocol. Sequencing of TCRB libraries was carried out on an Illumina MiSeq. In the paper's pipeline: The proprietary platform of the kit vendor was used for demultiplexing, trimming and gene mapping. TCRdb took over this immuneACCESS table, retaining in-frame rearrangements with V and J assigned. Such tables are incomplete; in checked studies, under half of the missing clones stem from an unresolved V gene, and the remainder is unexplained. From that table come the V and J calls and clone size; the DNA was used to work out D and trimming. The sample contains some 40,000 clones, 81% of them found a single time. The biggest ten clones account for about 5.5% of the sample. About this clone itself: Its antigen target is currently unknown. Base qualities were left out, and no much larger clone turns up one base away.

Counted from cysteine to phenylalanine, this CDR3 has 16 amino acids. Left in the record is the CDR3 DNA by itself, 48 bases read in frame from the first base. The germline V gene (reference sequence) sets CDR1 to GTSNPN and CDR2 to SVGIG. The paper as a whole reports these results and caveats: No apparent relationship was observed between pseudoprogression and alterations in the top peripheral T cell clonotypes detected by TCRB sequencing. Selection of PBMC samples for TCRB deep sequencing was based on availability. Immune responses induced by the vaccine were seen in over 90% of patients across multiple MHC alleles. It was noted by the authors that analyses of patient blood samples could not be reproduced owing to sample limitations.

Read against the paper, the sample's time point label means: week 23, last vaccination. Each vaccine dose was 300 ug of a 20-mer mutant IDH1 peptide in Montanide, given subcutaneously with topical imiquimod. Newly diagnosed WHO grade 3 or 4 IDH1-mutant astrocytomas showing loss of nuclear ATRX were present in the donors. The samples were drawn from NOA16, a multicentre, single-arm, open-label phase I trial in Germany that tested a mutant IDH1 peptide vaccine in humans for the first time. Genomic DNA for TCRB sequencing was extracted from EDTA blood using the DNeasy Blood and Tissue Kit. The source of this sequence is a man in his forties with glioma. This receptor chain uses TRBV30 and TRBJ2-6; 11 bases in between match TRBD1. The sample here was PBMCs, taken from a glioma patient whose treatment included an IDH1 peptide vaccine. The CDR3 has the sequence CASDRGQSSGANVLTF. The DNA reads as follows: TGTGCTTCGGACAGGGGGCAAAGCTCTGGGGCCAACGTCCTGACTTTC.